The present TCR beta chain was sequenced within a study of cytomegalovirus exposure and HLA in healthy donors. The study, taken as a whole, reports: What a later analysis showed was that several of the most significant clusters appeared linked to common viral pathogens. Trimming of TCR beta V- and J-genes showed a link, identified in a later analysis, to a missense DCLRE1C variant. The study found most TCR sequences rare, yet found some public TCRs in many donors. In a later analysis, compared with equally common non-associated chains, HLA-associated beta chains were more expanded.

The study ran its PCR with 60 Vbeta and 13 Jbeta primers. Produced via immunoSEQ multiplex PCR; TCRdb's table is partial and in-frame only. In the table there are around 110,000 clones, roughly 82% of which are singletons. The sample holds a few counts of this clone. Its cognate antigen is unknown. The CDR3 covers 13 residues. Trimming removed 4 bases at V and 5 bases at J, with 8 bases between. The germline CDR1 and CDR2 sequences are MRHNA and SNTAGT. The receptor was isolated from a man younger than 45 in good health and CMV-seropositive. Source material: PBMCs. The chain carries TRBV6-4 and TRBJ2-2; TRBD2 is a possible D gene (5 bases). The CDR3 coding sequence is TGTGCCAGCAGTGGTAGGGAGACCGGGGAGCTGTTTTTT. As protein: CASSGRETGELFF.